Shown below are 29 T cell receptor beta chains from a single sample sequenced in a study of human T cells and chemical hapten exposure. Described time point: patch test 1, 2 weeks after DPC sensitization. As for treatment: therapeutic diphenylcyclopropenone sensitization with weekly scalp DPC. TCRdb reprocessed the RACE reads with MiXCR, giving one entry per CDR3 protein. The data show tens of thousands of distinct CDR3 sequences, 12% seen once. The specimen comprised whole blood, sampled in connection with sensitization to the hapten diphenylcyclopropenone (DPC). These receptors all come from a woman aged 55 to 70 with alopecia areata. Some clones in this sample may be carry-over from other donors' samples.

The genes are TRBV5-6 and TRBJ1-1; the match to TRBD1 covers 7 bases. V shed 1 base, J shed 3 bases, and the junction held 3 bases outside the gene matches. The CDR3 length is 14 residues. CDR1 and CDR2 from the germline V gene are SGHDT and YYEEEE. The CDR3 is CASSLTGEDTEAFF. CDR3 in DNA: TGTGCCAGCAGCTTGACAGGGGAAGACACTGAAGCTTTCTTT. Complete variable domain (other parts from reference TRBV5-6 and TRBJ1-1): DAGVTQSPTHLIKTRGQQVTLRCSPKSGHDTVSWYQQALGQGPQFIFQYYEEEERQRGNFPDRFSGHQFPNYSSELNVNALLLGDSALYLCASSLTGEDTEAFFGQGTRLTVV.

This clonotype was seen at least ten times. The gene calls are TRBV7-2 and TRBJ1-2; D remains ambiguous. Trimming left V 2 bases short and J 4 bases short, with 5 bases between. From germline, CDR1 is SGHTA and CDR2 FQGNSA. The CDR3 runs 12 residues. The CDR3 loop is CASSLMSYGYTF. DNA for the CDR3: TGTGCCAGCAGCTTAATGAGCTATGGCTACACCTTC. The entire variable domain, with the rest obtained from reference TRBV7-2 and TRBJ1-2, is as follows: GAGVSQSPSNKVTEKGKDVELRCDPISGHTALYWYRQSLGQGLEFLIYFQGNSAPDKSGLPSDRFSAERTGGSVSTLTIQRTQQEDSAVYLCASSLMSYGYTFGSGTRLTVV.

This clonotype has only a few counts. The chain is built from TRBV3-1 and TRBJ1-4, with D unresolved. CDR1 is LGHDT, CDR2 YNNKEL, per germline (reference sequence). This CDR3 spans 12 amino acids. Trimming left V 3 bases short and J 10 bases short, with 9 bases between. CDR3 residues: CASSQNLVKLFF. CDR3 sequence (DNA): TGTGCCAGCAGCCAGAATCTCGTAAAACTGTTTTTT. Full variable domain (rest looked up from reference TRBV3-1 and TRBJ1-4): DTAVSQTPKYLVTQMGNDKSIKCEQNLGHDTMYWYKQDSKKFLKIMFSYNNKELIINETVPNRFSPKSPDKAHLNLHINSLELGDSAVYFCASSQNLVKLFFGSGTQLSVL.

This clonotype was recorded a few times. V usage is TRBV4-1 and J usage is TRBJ1-2; the D is unclear. V was shortened by 1 base and J by 1 base, with 7 bases between the two germline ends. The CDR3 sequence is 14 residues long. Looked up from germline, CDR1 is MGHRA and CDR2 is YSYEKL. CDR3 region: CASSQALSNYGYTF. CDR3 DNA: TGCGCCAGCAGCCAAGCTTTGAGTAACTATGGCTACACCTTC.

This clonotype appeared a few times. The J gene is TRBJ2-2, the V gene TRBV5-4; D unclear. V was trimmed by 1 base and J by 9 bases, leaving 16 bases between them. The CDR3 totals 15 residues. The germline gives CDR1 SGHNT, CDR2 YYREEE (reference sequence). The CDR3 nucleotides are TGTGCCAGCAGCTTGAAAGACAAGTGGAATAGGGAGCTGTTTTTT. It yields the protein CASSLKDKWNRELFF.

This clonotype came up many times. This chain uses TRBV6-1 with TRBJ2-7; 7 nucleotides align to TRBD1. CDR1 and CDR2 from the germline V gene are MNHNS and SASEGT. This CDR3 region has 13 residues. Germline trimming cut 6 bases from V and 4 bases from J; bases unmatched to any gene: 6. The CDR3 DNA reads TGTGCCAGCAGAAGGGACAGAGGATACGAGCAGTACTTC. Protein: CASRRDRGYEQYF.

This clonotype was detected ten times or more. J is TRBJ2-3 and V is TRBV19; no firm D call. Per germline, CDR1 LNHDA and CDR2 SQIVND (reference sequence). The CDR3 is 15 residues long. V was clipped by 3 bases and J by 2 bases, with 12 bases between them. The CDR3 DNA follows: TGTGCCAGTAGTATCTTACTTGCAAACACAGATACGCAGTATTTT. Protein sequence: CASSILLANTDTQYF.

This clonotype was detected only a few times. V and J are TRBV6-6 and TRBJ2-4; unclear D gene. The CDR3 runs 20 residues. V was clipped by 7 bases and J by 0 bases, with 28 bases between them. Germline CDR1 MNHNY, CDR2 SVGAGI (reference sequence). The CDR3 DNA sequence: TGTGCCAGCAATCCAGCCAAGACTCTCGCCATAACACTAGCCAAAAACATTCAGTACTTC. Its translation: CASNPAKTLAITLAKNIQYF.

This clonotype was detected only a few times. The rearrangement links TRBV5-8 to TRBJ2-1; 7 bases map to TRBD2. CDR1 SGHTS and CDR2 YDEGEE come from the germline V gene. The CDR3 covers 14 residues. V shed 5 bases, J shed 8 bases, and the junction held 10 bases outside the gene matches. The CDR3 DNA reads TGTGCCAGCAGGGGGGGACTACTACACGATGAGCAGTTCTTC. Its translation: CASRGGLLHDEQFF. Together with reference TRBV5-8 and TRBJ2-1, the CDR3 gives the full variable domain: EAGVTQSPTHLIKTRGQQATLRCSPISGHTSVYWYQQALGLGLQFLLWYDEGEERNRGNFPPRFSGRQFPNYSSELNVNALELEDSALYLCASRGGLLHDEQFFGPGTRLTVL.

The table lists this clonotype with a few counts. J is TRBJ2-4 and V is TRBV7-8, with D unclear. V dropped 5 bases and J dropped 3 bases, with 14 bases sitting between them. This CDR3 comprises 15 residues. Germline V gives CDR1 SGHVS, CDR2 FQNEAQ. DNA for the CDR3: TGTGCCAGCAGCCCCGAAAAAGGCGGCAAAAACATTCAGTACTTC. Residues: CASSPEKGGKNIQYF.

The rearrangement links TRBV7-6 to TRBJ1-3; D not resolved. CDR1 and CDR2 (germline): SGHVS, FNYEAQ. The V gene lost 5 bases and the J gene lost 4 bases, with 15 bases spanning the gap. CDR3 length: 15 residues. The CDR3 loop is CASSPTAFGGNTIYF. In DNA, the CDR3 is TGTGCCAGCAGCCCCACAGCCTTTGGCGGAAACACCATATATTTT.

This clonotype has a count of ten or more. The chain employs TRBV2 and TRBJ1-1; D might be TRBD1 (6 bases). The CDR3 covers 16 residues. Germline V gene lookup returns CDR1 SNHLY and CDR2 FYNNEI. V was clipped by 5 bases and J by 5 bases, with 21 bases between them. CDR3 loop: CASSPRKHGGLTEAFF. The CDR3, as DNA: TGTGCCAGCAGTCCGCGAAAGCACGGGGGGCTGACTGAAGCTTTCTTT.

This clonotype came up a few times. The genes are TRBV29-1 and TRBJ1-2, with 9 bases that match TRBD1. The germline V gene encodes CDR1 SQVTM and CDR2 ANQGSEA. Losses at the gene ends were 6 bases for V and 6 bases for J; bases not matched to a gene: 26. This CDR3 has 19 residues. The CDR3 sequence is CSVAPRGGTGRVKYDGYTF. The DNA of the CDR3 is TGCAGCGTCGCACCCAGGGGCGGGACAGGGCGAGTTAAATACGATGGCTACACCTTC.

The chain couples TRBV7-9 to TRBJ2-1; 10 nucleotides match TRBD2. CDR1 is SEHNR and CDR2 is FQNEAQ in the germline V gene (reference sequence). Trimming cost V 2 bases and J 2 bases; bases outside gene matches: 3. The CDR3 spans 16 residues. CDR3 sequence (DNA): TGTGCCAGCAGCTTACTTAGCGGGGGGACCTACAATGAGCAGTTCTTC. Translated, it gives CASSLLSGGTYNEQFF.

In its sample, this clonotype was seen many times. The chain carries TRBV29-1 and TRBJ2-5; D assignment may be TRBD1 or TRBD2 (5 bases each). V lost 1 base and J 4 bases, leaving 10 bases between the germline ends. The germline gives CDR1 SQVTM, CDR2 ANQGSEA. This CDR3 is built from 13 residues. CDR3 coding DNA: TGCAGCGTTGAAGGGGGGAACGGAGAGACCCAGTACTTC. It codes for CSVEGGNGETQYF.

The genes are TRBV10-3 and TRBJ2-3; 14 nucleotides line up with TRBD2. V was clipped by 11 bases and J by 2 bases; unmatched bases: 6. There are 15 residues in the CDR3. CDR1 is ENHRY, CDR2 SYGVKD, per germline. In DNA, the CDR3 is TGTGCCGCCAGGACTAGCGGGGGGCTCACAGATACGCAGTATTTT. It specifies CAARTSGGLTDTQYF.

There are many counts of this clonotype. The CDR3 protein is CASSSLRTSGGTDTQYF. CDR3 DNA: TGTGCCAGCAGTTCACTAAGGACTAGCGGGGGAACAGATACGCAGTATTTT. The chain recombines TRBV27 with TRBJ2-3; 13 bases line up with TRBD2. V lost 4 bases to trimming and J lost 3 bases; unmatched junction nucleotides: 7. Germline V gives CDR1 MNHEY, CDR2 SMNVEV (reference sequence). This CDR3 has 17 amino acids.

This clonotype was recorded at least ten times. The genes are TRBV20-1 and TRBJ1-5; the D gene is possibly TRBD1 (6 bases). CDR1 is DFQATT, CDR2 SNEGSKA, per germline (reference sequence). The CDR3 runs to 13 residues. Trimming shortened V by 6 bases and J by 9 bases, and 18 bases separated the two germline ends. This CDR3 reads CSAPDGGAGPQHF. For the CDR3, the DNA is TGCAGTGCGCCCGACGGGGGCGCTGGGCCCCAGCATTTT.

This clonotype was detected ten times or more. This chain links TRBV29-1 with TRBJ1-4, with 8 bases that match TRBD1. CDR3 length equals 14 residues. The J segment lost 8 bases and the V segment lost 6 bases, leaving 11 bases of the junction unmatched. Germline CDR1 is SQVTM and CDR2 is ANQGSEA. CDR3 sequence: CSVGTGLPGEKLFF. CDR3 sequence (DNA): TGCAGCGTCGGGACAGGCCTCCCCGGCGAAAAACTGTTTTTT.

The V and J genes are TRBV27 and TRBJ1-1; tentatively, D is TRBD1 (6 bases). Germline CDR1 reads MNHEY; CDR2 reads SMNVEV (reference sequence). The CDR3 runs to 14 residues. Trimming pared 2 bases from V and 4 bases from J, leaving 11 bases between. CDR3 coding DNA: TGTGCCAGCAGTTTAGAGGGGGGATTCACTGAAGCTTTCTTT. It translates to CASSLEGGFTEAFF.

This clonotype was counted at least ten times. The CDR3 sequence is CASSLGYGVRSINEQFF. The CDR3 DNA follows: TGTGCCAGCAGCTTAGGGTACGGCGTGAGGAGTATCAATGAGCAGTTCTTC. This chain connects TRBV13 to TRBJ2-1; no clear D gene. V dropped 0 bases and J dropped 6 bases, with 18 bases sitting between them. The CDR3 is made up of 17 amino acids. Germline V gives CDR1 PRHDT, CDR2 FYEKMQ (reference sequence).

This clonotype was picked up many times. The chain uses TRBV7-6 and TRBJ1-3; a weak D match, TRBD1 (5 bases). There are 17 residues in the CDR3. CDR1 is SGHVS and CDR2 is FNYEAQ in the germline V gene. The V gene lost 0 bases and the J gene lost 0 bases, with 12 bases spanning the gap. Here the CDR3 DNA reads TGTGCCAGCAGCTTAGCCAATTCAGGGTTCTCTGGAAACACCATATATTTT. Amino acids: CASSLANSGFSGNTIYF.

The rearrangement uses TRBV18 and TRBJ1-6, with D perhaps matching TRBD1 (6 bases). V shed 3 bases and J shed 6 bases, with 15 bases lying between them. The CDR3 runs to 16 residues. The germline V gene has CDR1 KGHSH and CDR2 LQKENI. CDR3 in DNA: TGTGCCAGCTCACCGGATGGGGGCTTTCGTAATTCACCCCTCCACTTT. This gives the protein CASSPDGGFRNSPLHF.

This clonotype was found many times. The chain joins TRBV12-3 or TRBV12-4 to TRBJ1-5; 12 nucleotides match TRBD1. The ends lost 6 bases at V and 0 bases at J; junction bases unmatched: 6. The CDR3 runs to 17 residues. CDR3 region: CASSGTGGFHSNQPQHF. The CDR3 nucleotides are TGTGCCAGCAGCGGGACAGGGGGCTTCCATAGCAATCAGCCCCAGCATTTT.

This clonotype has a handful of counts. V gene TRBV29-1 combines with J gene TRBJ1-5, with 7 bases fitting TRBD1. Losses at the gene ends were 4 bases for V and 7 bases for J; bases not matched to a gene: 7. CDR3 length: 13 residues. Germline loops: CDR1 SQVTM, CDR2 ANQGSEA. CDR3 sequence reads: CSVADRAGQPQHF. CDR3 in DNA: TGCAGCGTTGCCGACAGGGCGGGACAGCCCCAGCATTTT.

The V call is TRBV20-1, the J call TRBJ1-2; a possible D gene is TRBD1 (5 bases). There are 14 residues in the CDR3. Deletions cut 4 bases from V and 0 bases from J, with 12 bases between. Germline-derived CDR1 and CDR2 are DFQATT and SNEGSKA (reference sequence). CDR3 sequence (DNA): TGCAGTGCTAAGAGGGGTGTGGCTAACTATGGCTACACCTTC. Translating it yields CSAKRGVANYGYTF.

This clonotype came up many times. This chain links TRBV12-3 or TRBV12-4 with TRBJ2-1, with 7 bases lining up with TRBD1. The ends lost 4 bases at V and 0 bases at J; junction bases unmatched: 9. The CDR3 is 17 amino acids. The CDR3 protein is CASSSNQGQSSYNEQFF. The CDR3 DNA reads as TGTGCCAGCAGTTCCAACCAGGGACAGAGCTCCTACAATGAGCAGTTCTTC.

There are many counts of this clonotype. V is TRBV10-3 and J is TRBJ2-7, with 7 bases matching TRBD1. V dropped 4 bases and J dropped 5; count of bases not matched to a gene: 8. Germline V lookup: CDR1 ENHRY, CDR2 SYGVKD. CDR3 size: 14 residues. The CDR3 bases are TGTGCCATCAGTGGACAGGGTCGCCCCAACGAGCAGTACTTC. It encodes CAISGQGRPNEQYF.

The chain joins TRBV20-1 to TRBJ1-5; 7 nucleotides line up with TRBD1. V lost 2 bases, J lost 5 bases, and 3 bases stayed unmatched. The CDR3 contains 13 residues. The germline CDR1 and CDR2 sequences are DFQATT and SNEGSKA (reference sequence). The CDR3 loop reads CSARKDRDQPQHF. DNA for the CDR3: TGCAGTGCTAGAAAAGACAGGGATCAGCCCCAGCATTTT.